The clone carrying this TCR beta chain was detected only a few times. Its antigen remains unknown. The data belong to a study of T-cell memory formation after mild COVID-19. Across the study: TCR clustering was largely donor specific.

CDR1 and CDR2 from the germline V gene are MNHEY and SVGAGI. CDR3 length: 15 amino acids. V lost 5 bases and J lost 0, with 13 bases in between. Study findings and constraints: Pre-infection memory carried some responding clones, suggesting that cross-reactive memory joined.

TCRdb ran MiXCR on the 5' RACE reads and lists one entry per CDR3 protein. The sample yields nearly 250,000 distinct CDR3 sequences, 15% seen once. This receptor was taken from an adult woman who had mild COVID-19 (a few samples of this study predate the infection). Cell type and time point are not known. This sequence joins TRBV6-5 and TRBJ1-1, with a possible D match to TRBD1 (5 bases). The specimen sequenced was PBMCs or a T cell subset sorted from them (not recorded which). CDR3 nucleotides: TGTGCCAGCAGTAGACCACAGGTTATGAACACTGAAGCTTTCTTT. This codes for CASSRPQVMNTEAFF.